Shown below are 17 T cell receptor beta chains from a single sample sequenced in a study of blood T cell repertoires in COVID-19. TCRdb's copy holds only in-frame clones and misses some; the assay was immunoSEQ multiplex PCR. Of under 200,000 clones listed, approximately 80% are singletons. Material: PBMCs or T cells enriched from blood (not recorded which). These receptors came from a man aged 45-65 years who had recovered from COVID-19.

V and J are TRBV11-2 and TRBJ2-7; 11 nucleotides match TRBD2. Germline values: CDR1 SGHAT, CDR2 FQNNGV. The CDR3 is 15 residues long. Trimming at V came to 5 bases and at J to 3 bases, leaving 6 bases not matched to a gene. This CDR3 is CASSKGLAELYEQYF. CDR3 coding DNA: TGTGCCAGCAGCAAGGGACTAGCGGAGCTCTACGAGCAGTACTTC.

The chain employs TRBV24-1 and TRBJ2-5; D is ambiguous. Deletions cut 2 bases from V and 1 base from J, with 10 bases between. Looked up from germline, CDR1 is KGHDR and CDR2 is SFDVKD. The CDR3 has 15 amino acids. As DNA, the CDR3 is TGTGCCACCAGTGATTACAACAGTTTCCAAGAGACCCAGTACTTC. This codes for CATSDYNSFQETQYF.

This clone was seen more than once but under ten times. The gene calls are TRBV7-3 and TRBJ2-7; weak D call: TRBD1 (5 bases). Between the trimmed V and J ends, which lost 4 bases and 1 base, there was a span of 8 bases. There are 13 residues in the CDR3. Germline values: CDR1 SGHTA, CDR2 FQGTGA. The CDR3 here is CASSSSGSYEQYF. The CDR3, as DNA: TGTGCCAGCAGCTCTTCAGGGTCCTACGAGCAGTACTTC.

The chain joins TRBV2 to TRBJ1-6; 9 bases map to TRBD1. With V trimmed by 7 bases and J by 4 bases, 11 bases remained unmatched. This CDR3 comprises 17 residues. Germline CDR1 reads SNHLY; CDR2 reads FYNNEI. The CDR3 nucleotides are TGTGCCAGCAATCCGAGACAGGGGGTCACTTATAATTCACCCCTCCACTTT. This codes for CASNPRQGVTYNSPLHF.

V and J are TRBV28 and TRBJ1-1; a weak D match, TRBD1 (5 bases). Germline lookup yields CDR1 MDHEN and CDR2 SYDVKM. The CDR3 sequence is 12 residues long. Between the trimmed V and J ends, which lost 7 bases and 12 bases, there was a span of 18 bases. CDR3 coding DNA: TGTGCCAGCAAGGGCCAGGGCGAAGGAACTTTCTTT. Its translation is CASKGQGEGTFF.

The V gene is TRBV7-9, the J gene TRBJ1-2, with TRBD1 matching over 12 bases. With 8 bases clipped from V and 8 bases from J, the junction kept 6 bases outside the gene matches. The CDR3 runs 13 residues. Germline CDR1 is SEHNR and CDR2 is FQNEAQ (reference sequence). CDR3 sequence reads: CASAGQGAGGYTF. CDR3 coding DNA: TGTGCCAGCGCGGGACAGGGGGCTGGGGGCTACACCTTC.

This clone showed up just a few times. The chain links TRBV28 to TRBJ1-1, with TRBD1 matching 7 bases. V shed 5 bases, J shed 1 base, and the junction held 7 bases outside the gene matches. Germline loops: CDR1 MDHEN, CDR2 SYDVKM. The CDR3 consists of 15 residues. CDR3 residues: CASSGTGTENTEAFF. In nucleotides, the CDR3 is TGTGCCAGCAGTGGAACCGGGACAGAGAACACTGAAGCTTTCTTT.

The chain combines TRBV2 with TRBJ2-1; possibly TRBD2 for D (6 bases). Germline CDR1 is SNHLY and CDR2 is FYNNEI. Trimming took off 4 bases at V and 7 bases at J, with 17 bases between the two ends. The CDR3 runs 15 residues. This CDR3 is CASSVGFSGPNEQFF. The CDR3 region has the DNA TGTGCCAGCAGTGTTGGCTTTAGCGGCCCTAATGAGCAGTTCTTC. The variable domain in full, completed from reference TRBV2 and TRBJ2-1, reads EPEVTQTPSHQVTQMGQEVILRCVPISNHLYFYWYRQILGQKVEFLVSFYNNEISEKSEIFDDQFSVERPDGSNFTLKIRSTKLEDSAMYFCASSVGFSGPNEQFFGPGTRLTVL.

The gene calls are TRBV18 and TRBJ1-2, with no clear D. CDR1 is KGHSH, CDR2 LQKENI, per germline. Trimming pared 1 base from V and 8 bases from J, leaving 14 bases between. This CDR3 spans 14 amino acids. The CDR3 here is CASSPLDGSRGYTF. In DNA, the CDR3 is TGTGCCAGCTCACCACTCGACGGGTCCCGAGGCTACACCTTC. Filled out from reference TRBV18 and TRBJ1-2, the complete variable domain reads NAGVMQNPRHLVRRRGQEARLRCSPMKGHSHVYWYRQLPEEGLKFMVYLQKENIIDESGMPKERFSAEFPKEGPSILRIQQVVRGDSAAYFCASSPLDGSRGYTFGSGTRLTVV.

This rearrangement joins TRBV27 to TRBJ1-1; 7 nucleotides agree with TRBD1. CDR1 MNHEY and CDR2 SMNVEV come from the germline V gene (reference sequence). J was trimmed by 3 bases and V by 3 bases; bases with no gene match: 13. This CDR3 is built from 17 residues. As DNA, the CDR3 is TGTGCCAGCAGTTTTCCCCCCCGGGACAGAGCCTACACTGAAGCTTTCTTT. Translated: CASSFPPRDRAYTEAFF.

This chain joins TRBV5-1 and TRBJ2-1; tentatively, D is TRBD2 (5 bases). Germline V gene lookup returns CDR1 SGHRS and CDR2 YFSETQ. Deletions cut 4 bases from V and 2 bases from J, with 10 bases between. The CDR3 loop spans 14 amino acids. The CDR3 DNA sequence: TGCGCCAGCAGCCCGGCCGGGGCCTACAATGAGCAGTTCTTC. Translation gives CASSPAGAYNEQFF.

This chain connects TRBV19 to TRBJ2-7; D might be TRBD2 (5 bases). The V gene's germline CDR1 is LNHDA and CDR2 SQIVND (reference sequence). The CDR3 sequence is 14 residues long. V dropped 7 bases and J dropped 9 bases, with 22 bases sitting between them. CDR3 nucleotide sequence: TGTGCCAGTAAATCGGACTCTACAACGCTTCCGCAGTACTTC. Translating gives CASKSDSTTLPQYF.

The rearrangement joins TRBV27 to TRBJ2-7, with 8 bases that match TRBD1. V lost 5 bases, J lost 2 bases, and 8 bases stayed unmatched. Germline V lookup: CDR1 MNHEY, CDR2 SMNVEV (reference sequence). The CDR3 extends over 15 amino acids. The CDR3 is CASSLSGTGPYEQYF. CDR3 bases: TGTGCCAGCAGTCTTTCCGGGACAGGACCCTACGAGCAGTACTTC.

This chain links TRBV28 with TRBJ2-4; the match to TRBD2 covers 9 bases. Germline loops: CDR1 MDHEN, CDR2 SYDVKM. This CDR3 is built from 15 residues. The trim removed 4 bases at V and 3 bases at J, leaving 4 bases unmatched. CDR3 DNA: TGTGCCAGCAGTTGGAGAGCGGGGGGCAAAAACATTCAGTACTTC. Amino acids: CASSWRAGGKNIQYF.

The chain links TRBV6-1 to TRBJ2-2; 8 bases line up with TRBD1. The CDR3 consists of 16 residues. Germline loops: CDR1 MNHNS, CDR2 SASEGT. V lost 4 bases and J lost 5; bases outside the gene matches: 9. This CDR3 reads CASSVTLTGETGELFF. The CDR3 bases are TGTGCCAGCAGTGTTACCCTGACAGGGGAAACCGGGGAGCTGTTTTTT.

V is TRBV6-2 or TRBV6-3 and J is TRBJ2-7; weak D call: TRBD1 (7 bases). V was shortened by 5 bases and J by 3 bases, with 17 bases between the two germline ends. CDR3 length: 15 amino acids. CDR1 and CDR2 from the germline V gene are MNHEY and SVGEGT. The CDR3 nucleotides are TGTGCCAGCAGTAGTCGGGGGACAGCAAGCTACGAGCAGTACTTC. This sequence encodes CASSSRGTASYEQYF.

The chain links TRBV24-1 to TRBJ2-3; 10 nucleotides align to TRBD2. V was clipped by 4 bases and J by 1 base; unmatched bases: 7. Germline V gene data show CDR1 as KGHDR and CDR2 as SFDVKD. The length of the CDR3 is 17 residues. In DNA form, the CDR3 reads TGTGCCACCAGTGACCACATCGGGACTAGCGGCACAGATACGCAGTATTTT. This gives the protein CATSDHIGTSGTDTQYF.